The next 22 T cell receptor beta chains were all read from a single sample in a study of shared clonotypes between healthy human individuals (dated by TCRdb to 2018 to 2021). Library creation used the immunoSEQ multiplex PCR assay. The clones in this table, taken by TCRdb from immuneACCESS, are in-frame only. Not every clone is retained; where verified, under half of the shortfall comes from an unresolved V gene, and the cause of the rest is unknown. The sample table lists roughly 2.4 million clones, 90% to 96% of them with a count of one. The ten largest clonotypes hold around 0.13% of the sample. The specimen was naive CD4+ T cells sorted from blood. The sample's cell subset or site label, decoded: CD45RA+ positively selected. All receptors come from a young man in good health.

The V call is TRBV6-6, the J call TRBJ2-7; 9 bases are a match to TRBD1. Germline V gives CDR1 MNHNY, CDR2 SVGAGI (reference sequence). V gave up 9 bases and J gave up 4 bases; unmatched junction bases: 7. There are 13 residues in the CDR3. Here the CDR3 DNA reads TGTGCCAGTTCGAGGACAGGGGCGTACGAGCAGTACTTC. As protein: CASSRTGAYEQYF.

The chain is built from TRBV5-1 and TRBJ1-5, with D perhaps TRBD1 (5 bases). The V end was cut by 4 bases, the J end by 3 bases, with 17 bases between. Germline lookup yields CDR1 SGHRS and CDR2 YFSETQ. CDR3 length equals 16 residues. CDR3 in DNA: TGCGCCAGCAGCGAGGGACCAAGTAGCGACAATCAGCCCCAGCATTTT. Translated, it gives CASSEGPSSDNQPQHF.

The V gene is TRBV30, the J gene TRBJ2-1; TRBD2 matches 10 bases. Germline CDR1 and CDR2: GTSNPN and SVGIG (reference sequence). This CDR3 spans 18 amino acids. V shed 3 bases, J shed 7 bases, and the junction held 18 bases outside the gene matches. Written as DNA, the CDR3 is TGTGCCTGGAGCCGGAAGGAGAGTCCTAGCGGGAGACGAAATGAGCAGTTCTTC. This translates into CAWSRKESPSGRRNEQFF.

The chain has TRBV6-5 and TRBJ2-2; 9 positions agree with TRBD1. CDR3 size: 15 residues. The germline V gene has CDR1 MNHEY and CDR2 SVGAGI. Germline trimming cut 6 bases from V and 5 bases from J; bases unmatched to any gene: 7. The CDR3 DNA is TGTGCCAGCAGCCGGGGGACAGGGCGGACCGGGGAGCTGTTTTTT. This sequence encodes CASSRGTGRTGELFF.

Remarks on this clone: The sample carries other DNA sequences with the same CDR3. The rearrangement joins TRBV28 to TRBJ1-1; D remains unclear. Germline CDR1 MDHEN, CDR2 SYDVKM. The V end lost 6 bases, the J end lost 1 base, and 9 bases lay between the germline ends. This CDR3 contains 13 residues. The DNA of the CDR3 is TGTGCCAGCAGCCGTCCGGGGAACACTGAAGCTTTCTTT. Protein sequence: CASSRPGNTEAFF.

V is TRBV14 and J is TRBJ2-1; perhaps D is TRBD1 or TRBD2 (5 bases each). Trimming took 3 bases from V and 7 from J, leaving 16 bases between them. The CDR3 loop spans 15 amino acids. The germline CDR1 and CDR2 sequences are SGHDN and FVKESK. CDR3 sequence reads: CASSHQRDRWNEQFF. The CDR3, as DNA: TGTGCCAGCAGCCACCAAAGGGACCGGTGGAATGAGCAGTTCTTC.

The chain is built from TRBV15 and TRBJ2-2; D call uncertain. The CDR3 runs to 13 residues. V was clipped by 0 bases and J by 6 bases, with 5 bases between them. Germline V gene data show CDR1 as LNHNV and CDR2 as YYDKDF (reference sequence). CDR3 protein: CATSRDFSGELFF. CDR3 sequence (DNA): TGTGCCACCAGCAGAGATTTCTCCGGGGAGCTGTTTTTT.

This clone was detected once. This CDR3 is also generated by other DNA sequences in the sample. The CDR3 reads CASSIGLAGYEQYF. The CDR3 bases are TGTGCCAGTAGTATAGGACTAGCGGGGTACGAGCAGTACTTC. The V gene is TRBV19, the J gene TRBJ2-7, with 11 bases lining up with TRBD2. Germline V lookup: CDR1 LNHDA, CDR2 SQIVND (reference sequence). The CDR3 covers 14 residues. Trimming cost V 1 base and J 4 bases; bases outside gene matches: 0.

For this clone: Other DNA sequences of this sample code for an identical CDR3. The chain uses TRBV7-2 and TRBJ2-1, with D uncertain. The CDR3 sequence is 12 residues long. Looked up from germline, CDR1 is SGHTA and CDR2 is FQGNSA. V gave up 1 base and J gave up 6 bases, with 4 bases separating them. CDR3 loop: CASSLGVNEQFF. CDR3 bases: TGTGCCAGCAGCTTAGGAGTCAATGAGCAGTTCTTC.

The J gene is TRBJ1-5, the V gene TRBV6-1; D is perhaps TRBD1 (6 bases). Trimming took 3 bases from V and 6 from J, leaving 15 bases between them. The CDR3 loop spans 15 amino acids. CDR1 and CDR2 from the germline V gene are MNHNS and SASEGT. The CDR3 spells CASSELTGFRQPQHF. The CDR3, as DNA: TGTGCCAGCAGTGAGCTGACAGGATTTCGTCAGCCCCAGCATTTT.

This chain links TRBV6-1 with TRBJ1-5; tentatively, D is TRBD1 (6 bases). The CDR3 totals 17 residues. The V end lost 3 bases, the J end lost 5 bases, and 20 bases lay between the germline ends. Germline CDR1 MNHNS, CDR2 SASEGT. The CDR3 DNA sequence: TGTGCCAGCAGTGAGGGAGTTCCGCAGGGGCGAGATCAGCCCCAGCATTTT. Residues: CASSEGVPQGRDQPQHF.

The chain recombines TRBV4-1 with TRBJ1-4, with D hard to call. CDR1 is MGHRA, CDR2 YSYEKL, per germline. Deletions cut 2 bases from V and 0 bases from J, with 7 bases between. This CDR3 is 15 amino acids long. The chain's CDR3 is CASSQSGATNEKLFF. Here the CDR3 DNA reads TGCGCCAGCAGCCAATCCGGTGCAACTAATGAAAAACTGTTTTTT.

V gene TRBV5-1 combines with J gene TRBJ1-4; D uncertain. V gave up 2 bases and J gave up 6 bases, with 26 bases separating them. The germline V gene encodes CDR1 SGHRS and CDR2 YFSETQ. There are 19 residues in the CDR3. In DNA, the CDR3 is TGCGCCAGCAGCTTCAGGTATAGCGTGTTGGTCGTAGGATATGAAAAACTGTTTTTT. As protein: CASSFRYSVLVVGYEKLFF.

Note on this clone: Distinct nucleotide sequences in the sample also encode this CDR3. The gene calls are TRBV11-3 and TRBJ2-2, with TRBD1 identical over 9 bases. Looked up from germline, CDR1 is SGHNT and CDR2 is YENEEA. The CDR3 totals 15 residues. V trimming: 4 bases; J trimming: 4 bases; junction bases outside the gene matches: 4. DNA for the CDR3: TGTGCCAGCAGCTCGGGACAGGGAGGCACCGGGGAGCTGTTTTTT. Translating it yields CASSSGQGGTGELFF.

To note about this clone: Other nucleotide sequences in the sample specify the same CDR3. The chain employs TRBV5-1 and TRBJ2-1; 7 bases are a match to TRBD1. The CDR3 is made up of 15 amino acids. Looked up from germline, CDR1 is SGHRS and CDR2 is YFSETQ. V trimming: 0 bases; J trimming: 4 bases; junction bases outside the gene matches: 4. CDR3 DNA: TGCGCCAGCAGCTTGGGGACAGGTTTTTACAATGAGCAGTTCTTC. Translating gives CASSLGTGFYNEQFF.

The chain couples TRBV5-1 to TRBJ2-3; 7 nucleotides line up with TRBD1. Germline values: CDR1 SGHRS, CDR2 YFSETQ. With 1 base clipped from V and 4 bases from J, the junction kept 3 bases outside the gene matches. The CDR3 runs to 14 residues. CDR3 protein: CASSLFQGADTQYF. As DNA, the CDR3 is TGCGCCAGCAGCTTGTTCCAGGGGGCAGATACGCAGTATTTT. Looking up the rest from reference TRBV5-1 and TRBJ2-3 gives the full variable domain: KAGVTQTPRYLIKTRGQQVTLSCSPISGHRSVSWYQQTPGQGLQFLFEYFSETQRNKGNFPGRFSGRQFSNSRSEMNVSTLELGDSALYLCASSLFQGADTQYFGPGTRLTVL.

This sequence joins TRBV11-3 and TRBJ2-5; D gene unclear. Trimming shortened V by 1 base and J by 5 bases, and 8 bases separated the two germline ends. The CDR3 runs 13 residues. Germline CDR1 reads SGHNT; CDR2 reads YENEEA. CDR3 sequence (DNA): TGTGCCAGCAGCTTAGGCGCCCTGGAGACCCAGTACTTC. This sequence encodes CASSLGALETQYF.

The chain employs TRBV25-1 and TRBJ1-2; a weak D match, TRBD1 (5 bases). V was trimmed by 8 bases and J by 4 bases, leaving 23 bases between them. The CDR3 is made up of 16 amino acids. Germline V gene lookup returns CDR1 MGHDK and CDR2 SYGVNS. CDR3 bases: TGTGCCAGCGGAAATTCGGGGACGGAAACAATCTATGGCTACACCTTC. Residues: CASGNSGTETIYGYTF.

Here the CDR3 reads CASSPTAGGRTDTQYF. The CDR3 DNA sequence: TGTGCCAGTAGCCCCACGGCGGGGGGCCGCACAGATACGCAGTATTTT. This sequence joins TRBV19 and TRBJ2-3; 8 nucleotides agree with TRBD2. The CDR3 spans 16 residues. Germline V gene data show CDR1 as LNHDA and CDR2 as SQIVND (reference sequence). J lost 1 base, V lost 6 bases, and 9 bases had no gene match.

The rearrangement uses TRBV30 and TRBJ2-7; perhaps TRBD1 as D (6 bases). This CDR3 comprises 13 residues. CDR1 is GTSNPN, CDR2 SVGIG, per germline (reference sequence). V gave up 1 base and J gave up 4 bases, with 11 bases separating them. CDR3 sequence (DNA): TGTGCCTGGAGTGGCAGGGGATCGTACGAGCAGTACTTC. Amino acids: CAWSGRGSYEQYF.

The rearrangement uses TRBV10-1 and TRBJ2-2; 13 bases match TRBD2. V lost 4 bases to trimming and J lost 5 bases; unmatched junction nucleotides: 1. This CDR3 spans 15 amino acids. Per germline, CDR1 WNHNN and CDR2 SYGVQD (reference sequence). The CDR3 loop reads CASSVGLAGTGELFF. CDR3 bases: TGCGCCAGCAGTGTGGGACTAGCGGGGACCGGGGAGCTGTTTTTT.

V gene TRBV15 combines with J gene TRBJ2-7; 8 positions match TRBD2. Trimming at V came to 6 bases and at J to 5 bases, leaving 3 bases not matched to a gene. This CDR3 spans 12 amino acids. The germline V gene has CDR1 LNHNV and CDR2 YYDKDF (reference sequence). This CDR3 reads CATRAGADEQYF. The CDR3 DNA is TGTGCCACCAGAGCGGGAGCTGACGAGCAGTACTTC.